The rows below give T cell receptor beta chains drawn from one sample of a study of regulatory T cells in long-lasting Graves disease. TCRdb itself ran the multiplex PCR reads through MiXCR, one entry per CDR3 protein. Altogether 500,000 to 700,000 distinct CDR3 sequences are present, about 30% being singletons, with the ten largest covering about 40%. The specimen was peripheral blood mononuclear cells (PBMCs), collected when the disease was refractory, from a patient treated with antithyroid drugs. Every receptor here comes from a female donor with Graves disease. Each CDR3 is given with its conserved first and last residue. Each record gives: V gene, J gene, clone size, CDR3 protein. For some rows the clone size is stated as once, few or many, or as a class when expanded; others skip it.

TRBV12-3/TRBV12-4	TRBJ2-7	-	CASSFLQGTTYEQYF
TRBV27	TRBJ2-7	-	CASSLQSRGEQYF
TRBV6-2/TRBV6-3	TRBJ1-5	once	CASSERFKVRAQHF
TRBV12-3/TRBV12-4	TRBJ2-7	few	CASSLNAERLEQYF
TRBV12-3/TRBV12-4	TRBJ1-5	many	CASSFSGTNQPQHF
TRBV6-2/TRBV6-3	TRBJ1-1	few	CASSSKQNTEAFF
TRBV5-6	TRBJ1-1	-	CASSLSSRRSLNTEAFF
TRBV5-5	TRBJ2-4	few	CASSPGQGRSRSIQYF
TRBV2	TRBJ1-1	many	CASSTVMRTEAFF
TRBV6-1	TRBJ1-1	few	CASRGDGGGEAFF
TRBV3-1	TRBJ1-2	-	CASSLTPATNYGYTF
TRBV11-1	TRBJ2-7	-	CASSRGVSSGRWYEQYF
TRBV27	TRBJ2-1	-	CASSYPGAYNEQFF
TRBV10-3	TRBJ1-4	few	CAISESVREKLFF
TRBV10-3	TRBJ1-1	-	CASAYQKAKAFF
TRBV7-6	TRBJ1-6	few	CASSGDTGATYNSPLHF
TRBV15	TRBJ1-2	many	CATSRDLNGVNYGYTF